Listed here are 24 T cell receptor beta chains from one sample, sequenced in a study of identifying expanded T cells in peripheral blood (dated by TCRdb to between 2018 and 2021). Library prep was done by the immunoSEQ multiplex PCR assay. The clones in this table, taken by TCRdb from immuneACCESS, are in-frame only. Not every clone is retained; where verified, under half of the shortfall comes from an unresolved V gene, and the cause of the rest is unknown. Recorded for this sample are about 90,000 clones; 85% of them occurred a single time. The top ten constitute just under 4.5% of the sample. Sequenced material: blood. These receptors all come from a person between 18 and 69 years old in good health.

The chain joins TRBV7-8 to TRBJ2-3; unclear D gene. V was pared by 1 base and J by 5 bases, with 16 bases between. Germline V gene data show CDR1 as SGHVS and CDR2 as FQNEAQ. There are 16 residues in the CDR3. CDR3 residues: CASSLGLTRLVDTQYF. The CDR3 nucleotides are TGTGCCAGCAGCTTAGGGTTAACCCGGTTGGTAGATACGCAGTATTTT.

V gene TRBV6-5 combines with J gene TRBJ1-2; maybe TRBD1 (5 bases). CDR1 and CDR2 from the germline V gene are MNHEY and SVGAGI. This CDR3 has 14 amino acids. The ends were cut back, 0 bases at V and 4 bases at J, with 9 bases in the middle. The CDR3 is CASSYSGGIYGYTF. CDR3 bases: TGTGCCAGCAGTTACTCGGGGGGGATCTATGGCTACACCTTC.

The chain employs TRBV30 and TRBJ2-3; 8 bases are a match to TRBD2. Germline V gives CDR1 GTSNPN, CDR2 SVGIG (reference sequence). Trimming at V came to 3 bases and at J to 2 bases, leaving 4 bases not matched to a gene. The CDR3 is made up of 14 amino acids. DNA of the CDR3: TGTGCCTGGAGGATTAGCGGGGCCACAGATACGCAGTATTTT. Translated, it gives CAWRISGATDTQYF.

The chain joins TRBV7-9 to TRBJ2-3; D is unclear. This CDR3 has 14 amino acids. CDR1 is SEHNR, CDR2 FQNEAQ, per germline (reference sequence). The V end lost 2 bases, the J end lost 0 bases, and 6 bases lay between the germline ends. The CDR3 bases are TGTGCCAGCAGCTTAATCAGAAGCACAGATACGCAGTATTTT. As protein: CASSLIRSTDTQYF.

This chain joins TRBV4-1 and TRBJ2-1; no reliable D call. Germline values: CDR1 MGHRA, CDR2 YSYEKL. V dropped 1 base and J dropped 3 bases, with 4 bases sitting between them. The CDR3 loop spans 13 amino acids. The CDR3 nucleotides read TGCGCCAGCAGCCAAGGGGTCTACAATGAGCAGTTCTTC. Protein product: CASSQGVYNEQFF.

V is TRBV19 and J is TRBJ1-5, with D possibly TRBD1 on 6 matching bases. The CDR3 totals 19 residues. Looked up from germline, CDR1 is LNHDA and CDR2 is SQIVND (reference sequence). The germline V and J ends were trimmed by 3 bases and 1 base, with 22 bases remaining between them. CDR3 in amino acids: CASSMFDPPPGQSNQPQHF. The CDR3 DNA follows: TGTGCCAGTAGTATGTTCGACCCGCCCCCCGGACAGAGCAATCAGCCCCAGCATTTT.

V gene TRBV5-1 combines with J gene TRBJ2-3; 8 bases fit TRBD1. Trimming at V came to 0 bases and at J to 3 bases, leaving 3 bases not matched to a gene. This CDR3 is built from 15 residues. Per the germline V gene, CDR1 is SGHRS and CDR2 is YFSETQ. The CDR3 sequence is CASSLGQGRTDTQYF. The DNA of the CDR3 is TGCGCCAGCAGCTTGGGACAGGGGAGGACAGATACGCAGTATTTT.

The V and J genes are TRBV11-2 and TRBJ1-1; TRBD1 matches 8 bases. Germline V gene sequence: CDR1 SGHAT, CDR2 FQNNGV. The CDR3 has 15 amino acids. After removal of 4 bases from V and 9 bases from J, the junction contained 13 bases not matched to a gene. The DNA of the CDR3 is TGTGCCAGCAGCTACCCACAGGGGGACGGCTTGAAAGCTTTCTTT. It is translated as CASSYPQGDGLKAFF.

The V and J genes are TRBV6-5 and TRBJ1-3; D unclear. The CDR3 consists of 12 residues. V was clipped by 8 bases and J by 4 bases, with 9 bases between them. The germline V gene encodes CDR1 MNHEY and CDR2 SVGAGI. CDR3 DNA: TGTGCCAGCGGGGATCTAGGAAACACCATATATTTT. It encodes CASGDLGNTIYF.

The CDR3 DNA reads TGTGCCAGCAGCTCTCCGACTAGCGGGGATTCAGATACGCAGTATTTT. Translated: CASSSPTSGDSDTQYF. This chain links TRBV5-4 with TRBJ2-3; TRBD2 agrees at 11 bases. After removal of 3 bases from V and 4 bases from J, the junction contained 7 bases not matched to a gene. The CDR3 length is 16 residues. The V gene's germline CDR1 is SGHNT and CDR2 YYREEE (reference sequence).

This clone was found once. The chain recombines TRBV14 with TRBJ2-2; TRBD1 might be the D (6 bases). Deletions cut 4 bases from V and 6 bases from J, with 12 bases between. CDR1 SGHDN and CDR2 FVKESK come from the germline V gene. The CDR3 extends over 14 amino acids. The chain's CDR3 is CASSPIRGAGELFF. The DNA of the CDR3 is TGTGCCAGCAGCCCTATCAGGGGCGCCGGGGAGCTGTTTTTT. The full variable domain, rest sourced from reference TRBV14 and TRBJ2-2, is EAGVTQFPSHSVIEKGQTVTLRCDPISGHDNLYWYRRVMGKEIKFLLHFVKESKQDESGMPNNRFLAERTGGTYSTLKVQPAELEDSGVYFCASSPIRGAGELFFGEGSRLTVL.

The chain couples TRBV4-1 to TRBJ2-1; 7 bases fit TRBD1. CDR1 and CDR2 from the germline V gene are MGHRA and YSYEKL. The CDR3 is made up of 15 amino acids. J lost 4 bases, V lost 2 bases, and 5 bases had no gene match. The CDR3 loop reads CASSQPGTAYNEQFF. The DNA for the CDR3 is TGCGCCAGCAGCCAACCTGGGACAGCATACAATGAGCAGTTCTTC.

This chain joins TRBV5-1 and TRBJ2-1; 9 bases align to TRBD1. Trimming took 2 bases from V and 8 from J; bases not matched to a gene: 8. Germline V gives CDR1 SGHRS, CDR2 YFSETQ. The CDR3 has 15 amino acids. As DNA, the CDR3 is TGCGCCAGCAGCTTATCAGGACAGGGGATCGATGAGCAGTTCTTC. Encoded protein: CASSLSGQGIDEQFF.

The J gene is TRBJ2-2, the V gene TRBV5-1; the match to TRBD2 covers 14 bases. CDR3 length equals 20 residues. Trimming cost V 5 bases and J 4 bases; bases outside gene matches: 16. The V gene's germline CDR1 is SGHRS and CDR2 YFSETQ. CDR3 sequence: CASSVTGLAGARAVTGELFF. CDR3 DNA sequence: TGCGCCAGCAGTGTTACGGGACTAGCGGGGGCCCGGGCCGTCACCGGGGAGCTGTTTTTT.

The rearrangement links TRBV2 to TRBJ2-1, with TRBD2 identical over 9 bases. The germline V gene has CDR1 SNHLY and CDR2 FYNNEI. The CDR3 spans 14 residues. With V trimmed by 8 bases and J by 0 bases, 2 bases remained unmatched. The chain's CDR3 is CASGLASSYNEQFF. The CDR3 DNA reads TGTGCCAGCGGACTAGCGAGCTCCTACAATGAGCAGTTCTTC.

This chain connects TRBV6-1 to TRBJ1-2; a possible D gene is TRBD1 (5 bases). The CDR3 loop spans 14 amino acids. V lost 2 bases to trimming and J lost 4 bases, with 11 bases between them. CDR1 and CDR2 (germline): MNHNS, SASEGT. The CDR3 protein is CASSEMRGPYGYTF. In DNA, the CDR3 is TGTGCCAGCAGTGAAATGCGGGGCCCCTATGGCTACACCTTC.

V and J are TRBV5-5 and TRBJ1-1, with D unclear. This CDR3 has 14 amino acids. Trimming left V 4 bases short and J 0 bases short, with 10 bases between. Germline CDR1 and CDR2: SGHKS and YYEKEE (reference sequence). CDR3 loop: CASSHPQMNTEAFF. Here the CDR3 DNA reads TGTGCCAGCAGCCACCCGCAGATGAACACTGAAGCTTTCTTT. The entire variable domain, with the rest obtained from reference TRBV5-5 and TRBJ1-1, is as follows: DAGVTQSPTHLIKTRGQQVTLRCSPISGHKSVSWYQQVLGQGPQFIFQYYEKEERGRGNFPDRFSARQFPNYSSELNVNALLLGDSALYLCASSHPQMNTEAFFGQGTRLTVV.

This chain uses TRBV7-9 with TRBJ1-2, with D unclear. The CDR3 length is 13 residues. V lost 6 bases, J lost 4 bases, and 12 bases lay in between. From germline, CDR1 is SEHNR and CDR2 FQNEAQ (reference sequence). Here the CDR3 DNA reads TGTGCCAGCAGTTCAGGATACCCCTATGGCTACACCTTC. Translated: CASSSGYPYGYTF. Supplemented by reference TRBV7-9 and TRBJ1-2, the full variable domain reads DTGVSQNPRHKITKRGQNVTFRCDPISEHNRLYWYRQTLGQGPEFLTYFQNEAQLEKSRLLSDRFSAERPKGSFSTLEIQRTEQGDSAMYLCASSSGYPYGYTFGSGTRLTVV.

CDR3 in amino acids: CASSLGPAQETQYF. The CDR3 DNA sequence: TGTGCCAGCAGCTTAGGGCCAGCTCAAGAGACCCAGTACTTC. The chain uses TRBV11-2 and TRBJ2-5, with D hard to call. The V end was cut by 1 base, the J end by 2 bases, with 8 bases between. This CDR3 is 14 amino acids long. The germline V gene has CDR1 SGHAT and CDR2 FQNNGV.

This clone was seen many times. Written as DNA, the CDR3 is TGTGCCAGCGCCCGTCGGACAGCCGCCTCCCCTCCCGACGGCTACACCTTC. As protein: CASARRTAASPPDGYTF. The chain uses TRBV27 and TRBJ1-2; D is perhaps TRBD1 (6 bases). This CDR3 has 17 residues. V shed 8 bases and J shed 8 bases, with 30 bases lying between them. Germline V gene data show CDR1 as MNHEY and CDR2 as SMNVEV (reference sequence).

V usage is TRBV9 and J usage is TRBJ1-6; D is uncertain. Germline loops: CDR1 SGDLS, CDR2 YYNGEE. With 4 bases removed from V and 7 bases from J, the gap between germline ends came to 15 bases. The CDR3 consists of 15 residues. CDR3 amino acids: CASSPGHGSNSPLHF. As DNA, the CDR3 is TGTGCCAGCAGCCCAGGTCACGGATCAAATTCACCCCTCCACTTT.

The CDR3 sequence: CASSVARSPLNTGELFF. The DNA of the CDR3 is TGTGCCAGCAGCGTAGCTCGGTCCCCCCTGAACACCGGGGAGCTGTTTTTT. This rearrangement joins TRBV9 to TRBJ2-2; D call uncertain. Looked up from germline, CDR1 is SGDLS and CDR2 is YYNGEE. V lost 0 bases and J lost 1, with 13 bases in between. CDR3 size: 17 residues.

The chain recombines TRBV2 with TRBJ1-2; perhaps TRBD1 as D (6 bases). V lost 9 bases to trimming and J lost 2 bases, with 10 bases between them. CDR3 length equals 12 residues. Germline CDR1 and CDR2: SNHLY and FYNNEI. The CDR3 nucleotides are TGTGCCAGATACAGGGCAAACTATGGCTACACCTTC. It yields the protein CARYRANYGYTF.

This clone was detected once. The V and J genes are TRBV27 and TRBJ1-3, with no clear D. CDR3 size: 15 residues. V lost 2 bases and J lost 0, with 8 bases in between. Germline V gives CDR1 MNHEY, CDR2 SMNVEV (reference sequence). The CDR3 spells CASSLRALSGNTIYF. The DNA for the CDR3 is TGTGCCAGCAGTTTACGGGCCCTCTCTGGAAACACCATATATTTT.